What follows are 24 T cell receptor beta chains derived from one specimen sequenced in a study of blood T cells in healthy people across ages. It was with a sample-barcoded 5' primer and a J-beta primer mix that a second PCR of roughly 7 to 12 cycles was run. TCRdb used MiXCR to reprocess the 5' RACE reads, holding one entry per CDR3 protein. The repertoire has 780,000 or so distinct CDR3 sequences, roughly three fifths of them found once; the top ten carry roughly 24%. The sequenced sample was blood. These receptors originate from a man aged 35-49 years in good health.

The chain carries TRBV4-3 and TRBJ2-1; a possible D gene is TRBD2 (5 bases). V gave up 5 bases and J gave up 0 bases, with 11 bases separating them. This CDR3 is built from 15 residues. Germline V gene data show CDR1 as LGHNA and CDR2 as YSLEER. The CDR3 is CASSEGASSYNEQFF. The DNA of the CDR3 is TGCGCCAGCAGCGAGGGCGCCAGCTCCTACAATGAGCAGTTCTTC.

The V call is TRBV7-2, the J call TRBJ2-3; either TRBD1 or TRBD2 may supply D (5 bases each). This CDR3 has 14 residues. Germline CDR1 reads SGHTA; CDR2 reads FQGNSA. V lost 4 bases to trimming and J lost 3 bases, with 11 bases between them. The DNA for the CDR3 is TGTGCCAGCAGCTCGTGGGACGGGACAGATACGCAGTATTTT. Encoded protein: CASSSWDGTDTQYF.

The J gene is TRBJ2-5, the V gene TRBV10-3, with TRBD1 as a possible D gene (5 bases). CDR1 is ENHRY, CDR2 SYGVKD, per germline. V dropped 11 bases and J dropped 5 bases, with 21 bases sitting between them. The CDR3 spans 14 residues. The DNA for the CDR3 is TGTGCCTCCTCTGTGGGGCAGGCAGGGGAGACCCAGTACTTC. Its protein is CASSVGQAGETQYF.

The chain uses TRBV11-2 and TRBJ1-1; D is unclear. The CDR3 spans 18 residues. V lost 1 base and J 0 bases, leaving 18 bases between the germline ends. CDR1 and CDR2 from the germline V gene are SGHAT and FQNNGV. The CDR3 loop reads CASSLVRVGREVNTEAFF. CDR3 nucleotides: TGTGCCAGCAGCTTAGTCCGGGTAGGGCGGGAGGTGAACACTGAAGCTTTCTTT. The whole variable domain, filled in from reference TRBV11-2 and TRBJ1-1, reads EAGVAQSPRYKIIEKRQSVAFWCNPISGHATLYWYQQILGQGPKLLIQFQNNGVVDDSQLPKDRFSAERLKGVDSTLKIQPAKLEDSAVYLCASSLVRVGREVNTEAFFGQGTRLTVV.

The CDR3 reads CASSGVVYEQYF. CDR3 DNA: TGTGCCAGCAGTGGAGTAGTATACGAGCAGTACTTC. This chain connects TRBV28 to TRBJ2-1, with D uncertain. The end of the DNA is better explained by TRBJ2-7, so the J call may be wrong. The length of the CDR3 is 12 residues. CDR1 and CDR2 from the germline V gene are MDHEN and SYDVKM.

CDR3 protein: CAGGVARGQGEYGYTF. CDR3 sequence (DNA): TGTGCCGGCGGGGTAGCTCGGGGACAGGGAGAGTATGGCTACACCTTC. The chain recombines TRBV9 with TRBJ1-2, with TRBD1 identical over 9 bases. Germline V lookup: CDR1 SGDLS, CDR2 YYNGEE. This CDR3 is 16 amino acids long. The ends lost 10 bases at V and 5 bases at J; junction bases unmatched: 18.

The V gene is TRBV20-1, the J gene TRBJ2-5; 10 nucleotides line up with TRBD2. CDR3 length: 15 residues. Losses at the gene ends were 0 bases for V and 1 base for J; bases not matched to a gene: 2. Germline loops: CDR1 DFQATT, CDR2 SNEGSKA (reference sequence). In DNA, the CDR3 is TGCAGTGCTAGAGATAGGACTAGCGGCCAAGAGACCCAGTACTTC. This encodes CSARDRTSGQETQYF.

The chain links TRBV6-6 to TRBJ2-7; D is perhaps TRBD2 (6 bases). Trimming removed 6 bases at V and 4 bases at J, with 19 bases between. The CDR3 spans 15 residues. Germline V lookup: CDR1 MNHNY, CDR2 SVGAGI (reference sequence). The CDR3 DNA reads as TGTGCCAGCAGCGACCCGGGGGTAGGGTGGTACGAGCAGTACTTC. This translates into CASSDPGVGWYEQYF.

V gene TRBV5-1 combines with J gene TRBJ1-2; 7 nucleotides match TRBD1. The trim removed 3 bases at V and 3 bases at J, leaving 20 bases unmatched. Germline CDR1 reads SGHRS; CDR2 reads YFSETQ. The CDR3 sequence is 19 residues long. The CDR3 DNA reads TGCGCCAGCAGCTCCCGGGGCGGACAGGTAGACGAATTAGACTATGGCTACACCTTC. This gives the protein CASSSRGGQVDELDYGYTF.

The V and J genes are TRBV29-1 and TRBJ2-7, with 7 bases matching TRBD1. Germline CDR1 and CDR2: SQVTM and ANQGSEA. Trimming at V came to 7 bases and at J to 3 bases, leaving 6 bases not matched to a gene. CDR3 length: 12 amino acids. In DNA form, the CDR3 reads TGCAGCGCTGCACAGGGGTTCTACGAGCAGTACTTC. The encoded protein is CSAAQGFYEQYF.

The chain combines TRBV10-3 with TRBJ2-2, with TRBD2 as a possible D gene (6 bases). Germline CDR1 and CDR2: ENHRY and SYGVKD. V was trimmed by 8 bases and J by 5 bases, leaving 18 bases between them. The CDR3 sequence is 15 residues long. The DNA of the CDR3 is TGTGCCATCGGGGACGTTGGGAGGCGGACCGGGGAGCTGTTTTTT. The encoded protein is CAIGDVGRRTGELFF.

The CDR3 DNA reads TGTGCCAGCGGGGGTTGGATGGGAGGCTACACCTTC. It translates to CASGGWMGGYTF. V is TRBV6-5 and J is TRBJ1-2; possibly TRBD1 for D (5 bases). Trimming shortened V by 8 bases and J by 8 bases, and 15 bases separated the two germline ends. In germline, CDR1 is MNHEY, CDR2 SVGAGI. CDR3 length equals 12 residues.

This clonotype showed up just a few times. The rearrangement joins TRBV29-1 to TRBJ1-5; D not resolved. Looked up from germline, CDR1 is SQVTM and CDR2 is ANQGSEA. The CDR3 runs to 18 residues. Trimming stripped 4 bases from V and 7 bases from J, with 29 bases between. In DNA form, the CDR3 reads TGCAGCGTTGGTGTTCGCCCCGTGGGGAACAGATCAAACCAGCCCCAGCATTTT. This translates into CSVGVRPVGNRSNQPQHF.

This clonotype was detected only once. The chain carries TRBV7-2 and TRBJ2-7; TRBD2 agrees at 11 bases. In germline, CDR1 is SGHTA, CDR2 FQGNSA. Trimming took 5 bases from V and 4 from J; bases not matched to a gene: 13. The CDR3 runs to 17 residues. The CDR3 sequence: CASSPAVASGRLYEQYF. The CDR3 DNA is TGTGCCAGCAGCCCTGCGGTGGCTAGCGGGAGGCTGTACGAGCAGTACTTC.

Of note for this clonotype: A junction end diverges from the germline sequence, so it may reflect a read error. The chain combines TRBV7-7 with TRBJ2-1, with 9 bases matching TRBD1. CDR1 and CDR2 (germline): SSHAT, FNYEAQ (reference sequence). The CDR3 spans 16 residues. The CDR3 sequence: CASSPSYGTGRNEQFF. The CDR3 nucleotides read TGTGCTAGCAGCCCGTCGTATGGGACAGGGAGGAATGAGCAGTTCTTC.

A few counts support this clonotype. A single base separates this from a much larger clone, so it may be a read error. The chain links TRBV5-1 to TRBJ2-4; D is undetermined. The J call is uncertain, as TRBJ2-7 better fits the DNA end. Germline V gene data show CDR1 as SGHRS and CDR2 as YFSETQ. This CDR3 comprises 11 residues. The CDR3 sequence: CASSLESEQYF. In nucleotides, the CDR3 is TGCGCCAGCAGCTTGGAATCCGAGCAGTACTTC.

The chain combines TRBV4-2 with TRBJ1-2; TRBD1 might be the D (6 bases). The germline V and J ends were trimmed by 0 bases and 1 base, with 15 bases remaining between them. The CDR3 spans 17 residues. The germline gives CDR1 LGHNA, CDR2 YNFKEQ. The CDR3 DNA reads TGTGCCAGCAGCCAAGATCTCGGGGACAACCGTAACTATGGCTACACCTTC. This translates into CASSQDLGDNRNYGYTF.

The genes are TRBV5-1 and TRBJ2-5; either TRBD1 or TRBD2 may supply D (5 bases each). Germline V gene sequence: CDR1 SGHRS, CDR2 YFSETQ. The CDR3 is 17 residues long. Trimming stripped 4 bases from V and 4 bases from J, with 23 bases between. CDR3 sequence reads: CASSPVWGRTRGETQYF. In nucleotides, the CDR3 is TGCGCCAGCAGCCCAGTCTGGGGCCGGACGAGGGGAGAGACCCAGTACTTC.

The chain links TRBV11-2 to TRBJ1-4, with 7 bases identical to TRBD1. Per the germline V gene, CDR1 is SGHAT and CDR2 is FQNNGV. V dropped 0 bases and J dropped 8; count of bases not matched to a gene: 3. This CDR3 contains 14 residues. In DNA, the CDR3 is TGTGCCAGCAGCTTAGACAGGGGGTCCGAAAAACTGTTTTTT. Its translation: CASSLDRGSEKLFF.

The CDR3 DNA reads TGCAGCGTGGGGCCGGGACAGGCTGGTCGCGAGCAGTACTTC. This sequence encodes CSVGPGQAGREQYF. This chain connects TRBV29-1 to TRBJ2-7; 8 nucleotides align to TRBD1. This CDR3 has 14 amino acids. Germline CDR1 reads SQVTM; CDR2 reads ANQGSEA. The J segment lost 6 bases and the V segment lost 6 bases, leaving 13 bases of the junction unmatched.

The chain recombines TRBV6-6 with TRBJ2-7; D is undetermined. The CDR3 loop spans 15 amino acids. V lost 5 bases and J lost 2, with 16 bases in between. CDR1 is MNHNY, CDR2 SVGAGI, per germline (reference sequence). The CDR3 here is CASSPDRIGPYEQYF. The CDR3 DNA is TGTGCCAGCAGTCCCGACCGGATAGGCCCCTACGAGCAGTACTTC.

The V gene is TRBV24-1, the J gene TRBJ2-1; D unclear. CDR1 is KGHDR, CDR2 SFDVKD, per germline. Deletions cut 3 bases from V and 12 bases from J, with 11 bases between. This CDR3 has 12 residues. The CDR3 sequence is CATSDPEWTQFF. CDR3 nucleotide sequence: TGTGCCACCAGTGATCCGGAGTGGACGCAGTTCTTC.

This clonotype has more than one count but fewer than ten. The chain is built from TRBV9 and TRBJ2-7; D unclear. Trimming took 4 bases from V and 6 from J, leaving 17 bases between them. The CDR3 has 14 residues. Per germline, CDR1 SGDLS and CDR2 YYNGEE. This chain's CDR3 is CASSLDPNLGEQYF. As DNA, the CDR3 is TGTGCCAGCAGCTTAGACCCGAACCTCGGCGAGCAGTACTTC. The full variable domain, rest sourced from reference TRBV9 and TRBJ2-7, is DSGVTQTPKHLITATGQRVTLRCSPRSGDLSVYWYQQSLDQGLQFLIQYYNGEERAKGNILERFSAQQFPDLHSELNLSSLELGDSALYFCASSLDPNLGEQYFGPGTRLTVT.

The V call is TRBV12-3 or TRBV12-4, the J call TRBJ1-4; D gene uncertain. This CDR3 spans 14 amino acids. The germline V and J ends were trimmed by 6 bases and 6 bases, with 14 bases remaining between them. The CDR3: CASSTREADEKLFF. The CDR3 DNA sequence: TGTGCCAGCAGCACTCGAGAGGCGGATGAAAAACTGTTTTTT.